Below, 32 T cell receptor beta chains from the same sample are listed, as sequenced in a study of follicular helper T cells after annual influenza vaccination. Sample time point: 2014-2015 season, 7 days after vaccination. TCRdb's copy holds only in-frame clones and misses some; the assay was immunoSEQ multiplex PCR. This repertoire shows nearly 9,000 clones, approximately 80% found once; its top ten account for 3.5% to 4.5%. Material: CXCR5+ CD38- circulating T follicular helper cells from blood, obtained 7 days after influenza vaccination. Subset defined: circulating Tfh, non-naive CD4+CXCR5+PD-1+ (ICOS+CD38+ or ICOS-CD38-). Every receptor here comes from an adult who received the influenza vaccine.

The DNA of the CDR3 is TGTGCCAGCTCAACACGCACCGGGACTACATACGAGCAGTACTTC. Protein sequence: CASSTRTGTTYEQYF. This chain uses TRBV18 with TRBJ2-7; 7 nucleotides line up with TRBD2. V lost 5 bases and J lost 4; bases outside the gene matches: 11. The V gene's germline CDR1 is KGHSH and CDR2 LQKENI. This CDR3 comprises 15 residues.

This clone was counted a single time. This chain connects TRBV7-2 to TRBJ1-3, with 8 positions matching TRBD1. The CDR3 extends over 18 amino acids. With 1 base clipped from V and 0 bases from J, the junction kept 8 bases outside the gene matches. CDR1 SGHTA and CDR2 FQGNSA come from the germline V gene. The CDR3 sequence: CASSLVGDRTSSGNTIYF. The CDR3 DNA sequence: TGTGCCAGCAGCTTAGTAGGGGACAGGACGAGCTCTGGAAACACCATATATTTT.

This clone was observed a single time. The rearrangement joins TRBV28 to TRBJ2-7, with D possibly matching TRBD1 (6 bases). Germline CDR1 MDHEN, CDR2 SYDVKM. Trimming took off 5 bases at V and 5 bases at J, with 22 bases between the two ends. The CDR3 runs 16 residues. CDR3: CASSPLTGSDVHEQYF. The CDR3 DNA is TGTGCCAGCAGTCCGCTAACAGGGAGCGACGTCCACGAGCAGTACTTC. The full variable domain, completed using reference TRBV28 and TRBJ2-7, is DVKVTQSSRYLVKRTGEKVFLECVQDMDHENMFWYRQDPGLGLRLIYFSYDVKMKEKGDIPEGYSVSREKKERFSLILESASTNQTSMYLCASSPLTGSDVHEQYFGPGTRLTVT.

There are a few counts of this clone. The J gene is TRBJ2-1, the V gene TRBV19, with 10 bases matching TRBD1. The J segment lost 10 bases and the V segment lost 1 base, leaving 1 base of the junction unmatched. The CDR3 extends over 13 amino acids. Per the germline V gene, CDR1 is LNHDA and CDR2 is SQIVND (reference sequence). The CDR3 DNA follows: TGTGCCAGTAGTATAGGGACAGGGGGAGAGCAGTTCTTC. Residues: CASSIGTGGEQFF.

The V gene is TRBV19, the J gene TRBJ1-5, with D unresolved. V dropped 6 bases and J dropped 2 bases, with 20 bases sitting between them. Germline CDR1 LNHDA, CDR2 SQIVND (reference sequence). The CDR3 is 17 residues long. The CDR3 spells CASRDPGPIAGNQPQHF. The CDR3, as DNA: TGTGCCAGTAGAGATCCGGGTCCCATTGCGGGCAATCAGCCCCAGCATTTT.

The chain links TRBV11-2 to TRBJ2-2; D is possibly TRBD2 (6 bases). The ends were cut back, 3 bases at V and 4 bases at J, with 15 bases in the middle. The CDR3 contains 16 residues. The germline V gene has CDR1 SGHAT and CDR2 FQNNGV. The CDR3 region is CASSFRAEGSTGELFF. The CDR3 DNA follows: TGTGCCAGCAGCTTCAGAGCGGAGGGGAGCACCGGGGAGCTGTTTTTT.

The rearrangement uses TRBV7-9 and TRBJ2-5, with D unresolved. V was pared by 0 bases and J by 5 bases, with 4 bases between. Germline-derived CDR1 and CDR2 are SEHNR and FQNEAQ (reference sequence). The CDR3 runs to 12 residues. Written as DNA, the CDR3 is TGTGCCAGCAGCTTAGCAGACGAGACCCAGTACTTC. It is translated as CASSLADETQYF.

This chain links TRBV19 with TRBJ1-1, with D maybe TRBD1 (5 bases). This CDR3 is built from 14 residues. From germline, CDR1 is LNHDA and CDR2 SQIVND (reference sequence). Trimming took 5 bases from V and 8 from J, leaving 18 bases between them. CDR3 sequence: CASSASGANGEAFF. For the CDR3, the DNA is TGTGCCAGTAGTGCATCCGGGGCCAACGGGGAAGCTTTCTTT.

The count of this clone is one. The chain links TRBV27 to TRBJ1-1; 8 bases line up with TRBD1. With V trimmed by 3 bases and J by 4 bases, 7 bases remained unmatched. The CDR3 extends over 15 amino acids. Germline values: CDR1 MNHEY, CDR2 SMNVEV (reference sequence). This CDR3 is CASSFRQGSGTEAFF. The CDR3 DNA sequence: TGTGCCAGCAGTTTCCGACAGGGGTCGGGCACTGAAGCTTTCTTT.

The V and J genes are TRBV18 and TRBJ2-7; 8 positions agree with TRBD1. Trimming took 8 bases from V and 5 from J; bases not matched to a gene: 8. The CDR3 has 13 residues. CDR1 and CDR2 from the germline V gene are KGHSH and LQKENI. CDR3 bases: TGTGCCAGCGCTATGGGGACAGGAGACGAGCAGTACTTC. It translates to CASAMGTGDEQYF.

This rearrangement joins TRBV18 to TRBJ1-5; no reliable D call. The V end was cut by 4 bases, the J end by 4 bases, with 11 bases between. Germline CDR1 and CDR2: KGHSH and LQKENI. The CDR3 has 14 residues. The CDR3 DNA reads TGTGCCAGCTCACAAGAGGCAATGAATCAGCCCCAGCATTTT. This encodes CASSQEAMNQPQHF.

This chain links TRBV11-2 with TRBJ1-4; perhaps TRBD1 as D (5 bases). CDR1 is SGHAT and CDR2 is FQNNGV in the germline V gene. The CDR3 is 15 amino acids. Trimming took off 5 bases at V and 4 bases at J, with 14 bases between the two ends. This CDR3 reads CASSQGAGGNEKLFF. CDR3 in DNA: TGTGCCAGCAGCCAGGGCGCGGGAGGTAATGAAAAACTGTTTTTT.

DNA for the CDR3: TGTGCCTGGAGTGTACGGAGCTCTGGAAACACCATATATTTT. Residues: CAWSVRSSGNTIYF. This sequence joins TRBV30 and TRBJ1-3; the D is unclear. Germline CDR1 and CDR2: GTSNPN and SVGIG (reference sequence). V lost 0 bases and J lost 0, with 6 bases in between. This CDR3 is 14 amino acids long.

The chain carries TRBV7-9 and TRBJ1-3; D call uncertain. Germline V lookup: CDR1 SEHNR, CDR2 FQNEAQ (reference sequence). V was pared by 1 base and J by 0 bases, with 7 bases between. This CDR3 region has 15 residues. In nucleotides, the CDR3 is TGTGCCAGCAGCTTAGTGTCGGTCTCTGGAAACACCATATATTTT. Protein sequence: CASSLVSVSGNTIYF.

The V gene is TRBV19, the J gene TRBJ2-3; D uncertain. Germline-derived CDR1 and CDR2 are LNHDA and SQIVND (reference sequence). This CDR3 contains 15 residues. V was cut by 5 bases and J by 1 base, with 13 bases left in between. The chain's CDR3 is CASSRTLGGTDTQYF. Here the CDR3 DNA reads TGTGCCAGTAGTCGGACCCTTGGGGGCACAGATACGCAGTATTTT.

DNA of the CDR3: TGTGCCTGGAGTTCGGCTACCATAAGAGGGGAGACCCAGTACTTC. Protein: CAWSSATIRGETQYF. The genes are TRBV30 and TRBJ2-5, with D possibly being TRBD2 (5 bases). CDR3 length equals 15 residues. The V and J ends lost 2 bases and 5 bases respectively, with 18 bases between them. Germline assignment: CDR1 GTSNPN and CDR2 SVGIG (reference sequence).

The genes are TRBV4-2 and TRBJ2-2; 10 nucleotides align to TRBD2. V shed 1 base and J 1 base; nucleotides not matched to a gene: 9. The CDR3 totals 19 residues. Looked up from germline, CDR1 is LGHNA and CDR2 is YNFKEQ. The CDR3 DNA reads TGTGCCAGCAGCCAAGTAGGCGGTAGCGGGAGGTTGAACACCGGGGAGCTGTTTTTT. Translating gives CASSQVGGSGRLNTGELFF.

This clone was detected only once. The V and J genes are TRBV29-1 and TRBJ1-1; a possible D gene is TRBD1 (6 bases). The CDR3 has 14 residues. Deletions cut 1 base from V and 2 bases from J, with 11 bases between. Germline V gene sequence: CDR1 SQVTM, CDR2 ANQGSEA. CDR3 amino acids: CSVEGRGRNTEAFF. Written as DNA, the CDR3 is TGCAGCGTTGAAGGCAGGGGTCGAAACACTGAAGCTTTCTTT.

This clone came up once. The rearrangement joins TRBV19 to TRBJ1-1; D unresolved. V lost 3 bases to trimming and J lost 7 bases, with 9 bases between them. The CDR3 covers 12 residues. Germline V lookup: CDR1 LNHDA, CDR2 SQIVND (reference sequence). CDR3 sequence: CASSMRSGEAFF. CDR3 coding DNA: TGTGCCAGTAGTATGCGGTCGGGTGAAGCTTTCTTT.

The CDR3 nucleotides read TGTGCCAGCAGCCCCGCTGGGGAGGGCTACAATGAGCAGTTCTTC. It translates to CASSPAGEGYNEQFF. The chain joins TRBV7-9 to TRBJ2-1, with TRBD2 identical over 7 bases. Per germline, CDR1 SEHNR and CDR2 FQNEAQ (reference sequence). After removal of 5 bases from V and 3 bases from J, the junction contained 7 bases not matched to a gene. The CDR3 consists of 15 residues.

The chain couples TRBV6-6 to TRBJ2-7; D unclear. The V end was cut by 2 bases, the J end by 1 base, with 12 bases between. This CDR3 is 15 amino acids long. Germline lookup yields CDR1 MNHNY and CDR2 SVGAGI (reference sequence). The CDR3 DNA reads as TGTGCCAGCAGTTACGGTGTGGAACGTTCCTACGAGCAGTACTTC. Protein sequence: CASSYGVERSYEQYF.

The chain employs TRBV30 and TRBJ2-3; 9 bases are shared with TRBD2. The junction had 3 bases not matched to a gene; V was cut back by 5 bases and J by 0 bases. The CDR3 contains 14 residues. Germline CDR1 reads GTSNPN; CDR2 reads SVGIG (reference sequence). The CDR3 DNA follows: TGTGCCTGGTCGAGCGGGGGGAGCACAGATACGCAGTATTTT. It codes for CAWSSGGSTDTQYF.

This chain uses TRBV5-1 with TRBJ1-2; D is perhaps TRBD1 (5 bases). Trimming pared 0 bases from V and 10 bases from J, leaving 19 bases between. The germline gives CDR1 SGHRS, CDR2 YFSETQ. There are 15 residues in the CDR3. DNA of the CDR3: TGCGCCAGCAGCTTGGAAGGGGCCTCCGATCGTGACTACACCTTC. Protein sequence: CASSLEGASDRDYTF. Combining the CDR3 with reference TRBV5-1 and TRBJ1-2 gives the whole variable domain KAGVTQTPRYLIKTRGQQVTLSCSPISGHRSVSWYQQTPGQGLQFLFEYFSETQRNKGNFPGRFSGRQFSNSRSEMNVSTLELGDSALYLCASSLEGASDRDYTFGSGTRLTVV.

The rearrangement uses TRBV2 and TRBJ2-7; 8 bases match TRBD2. CDR1 SNHLY and CDR2 FYNNEI come from the germline V gene. Germline trimming cut 2 bases from V and 4 bases from J; bases unmatched to any gene: 7. There are 15 residues in the CDR3. The CDR3 DNA reads as TGTGCCAGCAGTGAAAGGAGCGGGGGCCCGTACGAGCAGTACTTC. Translating it yields CASSERSGGPYEQYF. The whole variable domain, filled in from reference TRBV2 and TRBJ2-7, reads EPEVTQTPSHQVTQMGQEVILRCVPISNHLYFYWYRQILGQKVEFLVSFYNNEISEKSEIFDDQFSVERPDGSNFTLKIRSTKLEDSAMYFCASSERSGGPYEQYFGPGTRLTVT.

The chain is built from TRBV4-1 and TRBJ2-3; TRBD2 aligns across 12 bases. The CDR3 has 18 amino acids. From germline, CDR1 is MGHRA and CDR2 YSYEKL. V trimming: 0 bases; J trimming: 0 bases; junction bases outside the gene matches: 4. CDR3 sequence (DNA): TGCGCCAGCAGCCAAGATCTAGCGGGGGGGCATAGCACAGATACGCAGTATTTT. This gives the protein CASSQDLAGGHSTDTQYF.

The rearrangement uses TRBV19 and TRBJ2-2; the D gene is possibly TRBD2 (7 bases). V was shortened by 1 base and J by 4 bases, with 10 bases between the two germline ends. Germline V gene lookup returns CDR1 LNHDA and CDR2 SQIVND (reference sequence). The CDR3 length is 15 residues. In nucleotides, the CDR3 is TGTGCCAGTAGTATAGCAGGGGAGGGCACCGGGGAGCTGTTTTTT. It codes for CASSIAGEGTGELFF.

This clone was found once. This chain links TRBV4-2 with TRBJ2-7; the match to TRBD1 covers 9 bases. The CDR3 loop spans 14 amino acids. Germline CDR1 and CDR2: LGHNA and YNFKEQ. Trimming removed 5 bases from V and 3 bases from J; junction bases left unmatched: 5. CDR3: CASSSGQGRYEQYF. CDR3 bases: TGTGCCAGCAGCTCTGGACAGGGGCGCTACGAGCAGTACTTC.

The chain combines TRBV10-2 with TRBJ2-7; 13 nucleotides agree with TRBD2. CDR1 and CDR2 from the germline V gene are WSHSY and SAAADI. The CDR3 has 13 amino acids. Trimming took 9 bases from V and 2 from J; bases not matched to a gene: 1. The CDR3 DNA sequence: TGCGCCAGTGGACTAGCGGGGGCCTACGAGCAGTACTTC. It translates to CASGLAGAYEQYF.

A few counts support this clone. The chain couples TRBV27 to TRBJ2-7, with D perhaps matching TRBD2 (6 bases). Germline-derived CDR1 and CDR2 are MNHEY and SMNVEV (reference sequence). This CDR3 has 17 residues. V was trimmed by 5 bases and J by 1 base, leaving 21 bases between them. This CDR3 is CASSRGFRERRSYEQYF. The DNA of the CDR3 is TGTGCCAGCAGTCGGGGGTTTAGGGAGAGGCGATCCTACGAGCAGTACTTC.

J is TRBJ1-3 and V is TRBV15; D is perhaps TRBD1 (5 bases). Trimming removed 0 bases from V and 4 bases from J, with 13 bases in between. The CDR3 is made up of 16 amino acids. Germline V lookup: CDR1 LNHNV, CDR2 YYDKDF (reference sequence). The CDR3 region is CATSRERGAHGNTIYF. The CDR3 nucleotides read TGTGCCACCAGCAGAGAAAGAGGGGCTCACGGAAACACCATATATTTT.

The chain links TRBV7-2 to TRBJ2-1, with a possible D match to TRBD2 (7 bases). The CDR3 consists of 15 residues. V lost 5 bases to trimming and J lost 4 bases, with 15 bases between them. Germline V gene lookup returns CDR1 SGHTA and CDR2 FQGNSA. CDR3 region: CASSASGGAYNEQFF. The CDR3 nucleotides read TGTGCCAGCAGCGCTAGTGGGGGGGCTTACAATGAGCAGTTCTTC.

V is TRBV7-2 and J is TRBJ2-3, with 8 bases that match TRBD2. The CDR3 covers 16 residues. J was trimmed by 0 bases and V by 5 bases; bases with no gene match: 7. The germline gives CDR1 SGHTA, CDR2 FQGNSA. CDR3 loop: CASSLSGGVSTDTQYF. CDR3 nucleotide sequence: TGTGCCAGCAGCCTCAGCGGGGGAGTGAGCACAGATACGCAGTATTTT.